The rows below give T cell receptor beta chains drawn from one sample of a study of control samples from healthy donors and cancer patients. Generated by immunoSEQ multiplex PCR, the TCRdb table keeps only in-frame clones and is missing some. The data contain 120,000 or so clones, around 86% of them singletons. What was sequenced was blood. Receptors originate from a man aged 35 to 55 in good health. CDR3s include the opening cysteine and the closing phenylalanine or tryptophan. A D gene is named only where the DNA matches it firmly. Where a row states a size, it is once, few, many or the class of an expanded clone; other rows omit it.

TRBV6-1,TRBJ2-3,NA,12,NA,CASSETSNTQYF,TGTGCCAGCAGTGAAACGTCGAATACGCAGTATTTT
TRBV30,TRBJ2-7,NA,12,NA,CACLRRGYEQYF,TGTGCCTGTCTACGAAGGGGCTACGAGCAGTACTTC
TRBV3-1/TRBV3-2,TRBJ1-3,NA,14,NA,CASTRQGVGNTIYF,TGTGCCAGCACCCGGCAAGGGGTTGGAAACACCATATATTTT
TRBV6-1,TRBJ1-2,NA,16,NA,CASSENVLRTNYGYTF,TGTGCCAGCAGTGAAAATGTCTTGCGCACTAACTATGGCTACACCTTC
TRBV7-9,TRBJ1-1,TRBD1,12,NA,CASSPQGAEAFF,TGTGCCAGCAGCCCGCAGGGGGCTGAAGCTTTCTTT
TRBV2,TRBJ1-3,NA,14,NA,CASRPLYSGNTIYF,TGTGCCAGCAGGCCTCTTTACTCTGGAAACACCATATATTTT
TRBV10-3,TRBJ1-5,NA,16,once,CAISEDNRVGNQPQHF,TGTGCCATCAGTGAGGACAACAGGGTCGGCAATCAGCCCCAGCATTTT
TRBV7-3,TRBJ1-2,TRBD1,15,NA,CASSLSQGAADGYTF,TGTGCCAGCAGCTTATCGCAGGGGGCCGCTGATGGCTACACCTTC
TRBV7-9,TRBJ1-2,TRBD1,15,NA,CASSTGGGGGYGYTF,TGTGCCAGCAGCACAGGAGGGGGCGGAGGCTATGGCTACACCTTC
TRBV6-5,TRBJ1-1,NA,13,NA,CASLWAQNTEAFF,TGTGCCAGCCTTTGGGCCCAAAACACTGAAGCTTTCTTT
TRBV4-3,TRBJ1-2,NA,16,few,CASSQEGQVYDYGYTF,TGCGCCAGCAGCCAAGAAGGGCAGGTCTATGACTATGGCTACACCTTC
TRBV11-3,TRBJ1-6,TRBD1,14,NA,CASRQRQGGSPLHF,TGTGCCAGCAGACAGCGACAGGGTGGATCACCCCTCCACTTT
TRBV24-1,TRBJ1-2,TRBD1,12,NA,CATSSGQYGYTF,TGTGCCACCTCCTCGGGACAGTATGGCTACACCTTC
TRBV7-2,TRBJ2-5,NA,14,NA,CASSLAGARETQYF,TGTGCCAGCAGCTTGGCCGGGGCGCGGGAGACCCAGTACTTC
TRBV19,TRBJ1-1,NA,14,NA,CASTLPGFITEAFF,TGTGCCAGTACCTTACCCGGGTTTATCACTGAAGCTTTCTTT
TRBV24-1,TRBJ1-1,NA,14,NA,CATSDARENTEAFF,TGTGCCACCAGTGATGCCCGGGAGAACACTGAAGCTTTCTTT
TRBV9,TRBJ2-1,NA,15,once,CASSVALAIYNEQFF,TGTGCCAGCAGCGTAGCTCTAGCGATTTACAATGAGCAGTTCTTC